This T cell receptor beta chain was observed in a study of CD8 T cells in Susac syndrome. RNA was extracted with the RNeasy kit, and a quantity of roughly 0.45 to 1 ug was reverse transcribed using random hexamers. The TCR beta CDR3 was amplified by immunoSEQ multiplex PCR across 54 Vbeta, 13 Jbeta. TCRdb re-called the immunoSEQ multiplex PCR reads through MiXCR, storing one row per CDR3 protein. This sample has about 400,000 distinct CDR3 sequences, with about 85% found just once. CDR1 is SEHNR and CDR2 is FQNEAQ in the germline V gene (reference sequence). CDR3 length equals 17 residues. J lost 5 bases, V lost 4 bases, and 12 bases had no gene match. CD8+ and CD4+ blood T cells underwent TCR beta sequencing. Purification of the CD8+ and CD4+ T cells relied on negative isolation, and TEMRA cells underwent FACS enrichment.

This clonotype was sampled from a human donor with multiple sclerosis. This chain connects TRBV7-9 to TRBJ2-5; 11 positions match TRBD1. The material sequenced was CD8+ T cells from PBMCs. The CDR3 nucleotides are TGTGCCAGCAGCTCAATCGGGACAGGGGGGGAGGAGGAGACCCAGTACTTC. Its translation is CASSSIGTGGEEETQYF.